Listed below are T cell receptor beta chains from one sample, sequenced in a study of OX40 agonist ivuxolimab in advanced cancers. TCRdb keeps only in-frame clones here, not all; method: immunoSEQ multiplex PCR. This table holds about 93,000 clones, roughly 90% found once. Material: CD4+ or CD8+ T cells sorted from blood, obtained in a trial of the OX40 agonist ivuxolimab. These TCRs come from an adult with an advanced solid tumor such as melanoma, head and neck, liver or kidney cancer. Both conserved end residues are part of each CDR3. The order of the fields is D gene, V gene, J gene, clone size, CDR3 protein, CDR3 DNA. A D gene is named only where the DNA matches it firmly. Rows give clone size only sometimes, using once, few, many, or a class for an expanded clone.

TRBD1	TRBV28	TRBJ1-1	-	CASSTGAPREAFF	TGTGCCAGCAGTACAGGGGCCCCCCGTGAAGCTTTCTTT
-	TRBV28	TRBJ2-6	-	CASSLSTGSGANVLTF	TGTGCCAGCAGTCTAAGTACAGGGTCTGGGGCCAACGTCCTGACTTTC
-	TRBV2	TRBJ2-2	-	CATRTQGGTGELFF	TGTGCCACTCGCACCCAGGGGGGGACCGGGGAGCTGTTTTTT
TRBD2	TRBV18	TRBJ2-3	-	CASSYTSGIFTDTQYF	TGTGCCAGCTCATACACTAGCGGCATATTCACAGATACGCAGTATTTT
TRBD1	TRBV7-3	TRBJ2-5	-	CASSSAGTGKTQYF	TGTGCCAGCAGCTCCGCCGGGACAGGGAAGACCCAGTACTTC
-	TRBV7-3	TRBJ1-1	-	CASSLRQVVNTEAFF	TGTGCCAGCAGCTTAAGGCAGGTGGTGAACACTGAAGCTTTCTTT
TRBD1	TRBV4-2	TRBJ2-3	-	CASSQIPGQGSVRSDTQYF	TGTGCCAGCAGCCAAATACCGGGACAGGGGTCGGTCCGTTCTGATACGCAGTATTTT
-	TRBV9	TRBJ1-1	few	CASSVVVRGTEAFF	TGTGCCAGCAGCGTAGTAGTCCGAGGAACTGAAGCTTTCTTT
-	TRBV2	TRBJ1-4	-	CASSGQGTAEKLFF	TGTGCCAGCAGTGGTCAGGGGACCGCTGAAAAACTGTTTTTT
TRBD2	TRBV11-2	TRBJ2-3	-	CASSPGLAISDTQYF	TGTGCCAGCAGCCCGGGACTAGCTATTTCCGATACGCAGTATTTT
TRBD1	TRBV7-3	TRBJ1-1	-	CASSLSGQGSNTEAFF	TGTGCCAGCAGCCTCTCAGGACAGGGGTCGAACACTGAAGCTTTCTTT
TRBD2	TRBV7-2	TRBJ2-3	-	CASSQSRGLAGVSTQYF	TGTGCCAGCAGCCAAAGTCGGGGGCTAGCGGGAGTTTCTACGCAGTATTTT